These T cell receptor beta chains were read from a single sample in a study of T-cell memory formation after mild COVID-19. One entry per CDR3 protein, called by TCRdb with MiXCR from the 5' RACE reads. The sample has approximately 300,000 distinct CDR3 sequences; more than 15% are singletons. The specimen was PBMCs or a T cell subset sorted from them (not recorded which). Every receptor here comes from a man aged 18 to 29 who had mild COVID-19 (a few samples of this study predate the infection). Cell type and time point are not known. Each CDR3 is given with its conserved first and last residue. D genes are given only for firm matches. Rows may omit the clone size; those that give it use once, few, many or a size class.

D gene	clone size	V gene	J gene	CDR3 DNA	CDR3 protein
TRBD2	few	TRBV6-5	TRBJ2-3	TGTGCCAGCAGTTACTCCGGTGCTAGCGGGGGAATAACAGATACGCAGTATTTT	CASSYSGASGGITDTQYF
.	.	TRBV6-5	TRBJ2-7	TGTGCCAGCAGACTCCACCTCTACTACGAGCAGTACTTC	CASRLHLYYEQYF
.	few	TRBV12-3/TRBV12-4	TRBJ1-6	TGTGCCAGCAGTCCCACCACCTATAATTCACCCCTCCACTTT	CASSPTTYNSPLHF
.	few	TRBV7-9	TRBJ2-2	TGTGCCAAGAAGTCGACGGCCTTAGGGGACGGGGAGCTGTTTTTT	CAKKSTALGDGELFF
.	many	TRBV27	TRBJ1-5	TGTGCCAGCAGTTTGAAGAGTAGCAATCAGCCCCAGCATTTT	CASSLKSSNQPQHF
.	.	TRBV14	TRBJ2-2	TGTGCCACCGGCTGGGGGCCCGGGGAGCTGTTTTTT	CATGWGPGELFF
.	.	TRBV24-1	TRBJ2-1	TGTGCCACCAGTGATAAATTGGGAGGATTCGATGAGCAGTTCTTC	CATSDKLGGFDEQFF
TRBD1	.	TRBV11-2	TRBJ1-1	TGTGCCAGCGGCATTAGGGGGCTGAACACTGAAGCTTTCTTT	CASGIRGLNTEAFF
.	.	TRBV5-1	TRBJ1-6	TGCGCCAGCAGCTTGGATACGCGGTATAATTCACCCCTCCACTTT	CASSLDTRYNSPLHF
.	few	TRBV7-2	TRBJ1-4	TGTGCCAGCAGCTCGGGGACAAGGGAAAAACTGTTTTTT	CASSSGTREKLFF
TRBD1	few	TRBV7-6	TRBJ1-5	TGTGCCAGCAGCTTGGACAGGGGTCCGAATCAGCCCCAGCATTTT	CASSLDRGPNQPQHF
TRBD2	.	TRBV20-1	TRBJ2-5	TGCAGTCCGACTAGCGGGGGGGTTGGGGAGACCCAGTACTTC	CSPTSGGVGETQYF
.	.	TRBV18	TRBJ2-3	TGTGCCAGCTCACCCTCGGCGGCAGGCCGCACAGATACGCAGTATTTT	CASSPSAAGRTDTQYF
.	.	TRBV29-1	TRBJ1-2	TGCAGCGTTGAAGTCCTGATGTATGGCTACACCTTC	CSVEVLMYGYTF
.	few	TRBV5-5	TRBJ2-7	TGTGCCAGCAGCCCGAGGGCCGCCTGGGGGCAGTACTTC	CASSPRAAWGQYF
TRBD1	.	TRBV2	TRBJ1-4	TGTGCCAGCAGCGACCCGGGCAGGGGGCGAAATGAAAAACTGTTTTTT	CASSDPGRGRNEKLFF
.	many	TRBV20-1	TRBJ1-2	TGCAGTGCTAGAGCCACCCTTACGGCTTACGAACGAGGCTACACCTTC	CSARATLTAYERGYTF
.	many	TRBV9	TRBJ1-3	TGTGCCAGCAGCGTAGCTAATCCAGGGTCTGGAAACACCATATATTTT	CASSVANPGSGNTIYF
.	few	TRBV28	TRBJ1-1	TGTGCCAGCAGTTCAACAGGGTCGGGGGACACTGAAGCTTTCTTT	CASSSTGSGDTEAFF
.	medium-sized	TRBV10-3	TRBJ1-3	TGTGCCATCATGAGGGATACGACTGGAAACACCATATATTTT	CAIMRDTTGNTIYF
TRBD1	.	TRBV20-1	TRBJ2-5	TGCAGTGCTAGAGATCCCTGGACAGGGGGCGGCCAAGAGACCCAGTACTTC	CSARDPWTGGGQETQYF
.	few	TRBV6-6	TRBJ1-3	TGTGCCAGCAGTTACCACAGGGATACTGGAAACACCATATATTTT	CASSYHRDTGNTIYF